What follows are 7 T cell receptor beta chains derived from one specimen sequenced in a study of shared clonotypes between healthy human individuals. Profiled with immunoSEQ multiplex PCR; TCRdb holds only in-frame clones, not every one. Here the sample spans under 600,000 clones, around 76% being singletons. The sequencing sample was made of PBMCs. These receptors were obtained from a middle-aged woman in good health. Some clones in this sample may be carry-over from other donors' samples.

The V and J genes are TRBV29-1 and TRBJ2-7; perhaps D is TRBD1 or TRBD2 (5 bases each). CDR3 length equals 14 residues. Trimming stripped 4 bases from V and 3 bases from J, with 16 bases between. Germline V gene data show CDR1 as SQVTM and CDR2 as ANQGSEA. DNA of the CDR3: TGCAGCGTTGCCTTAGGGCCGGGGCGCTACGAGCAGTACTTC. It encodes CSVALGPGRYEQYF.

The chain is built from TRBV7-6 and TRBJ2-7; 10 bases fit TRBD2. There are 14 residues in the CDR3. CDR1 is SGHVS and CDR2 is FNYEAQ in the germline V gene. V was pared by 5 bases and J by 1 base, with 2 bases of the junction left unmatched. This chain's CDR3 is CASSPGLASYEQYF. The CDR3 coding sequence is TGTGCCAGCAGCCCGGGACTAGCGTCCTACGAGCAGTACTTC.

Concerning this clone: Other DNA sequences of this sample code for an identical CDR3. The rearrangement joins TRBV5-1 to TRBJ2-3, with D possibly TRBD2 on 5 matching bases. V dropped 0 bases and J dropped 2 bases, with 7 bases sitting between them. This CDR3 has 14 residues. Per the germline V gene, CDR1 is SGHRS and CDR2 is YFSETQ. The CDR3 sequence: CASSLGESTDTQYF. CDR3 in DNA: TGCGCCAGCAGCTTGGGGGAGTCCACAGATACGCAGTATTTT. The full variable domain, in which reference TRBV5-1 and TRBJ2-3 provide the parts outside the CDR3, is KAGVTQTPRYLIKTRGQQVTLSCSPISGHRSVSWYQQTPGQGLQFLFEYFSETQRNKGNFPGRFSGRQFSNSRSEMNVSTLELGDSALYLCASSLGESTDTQYFGPGTRLTVL.

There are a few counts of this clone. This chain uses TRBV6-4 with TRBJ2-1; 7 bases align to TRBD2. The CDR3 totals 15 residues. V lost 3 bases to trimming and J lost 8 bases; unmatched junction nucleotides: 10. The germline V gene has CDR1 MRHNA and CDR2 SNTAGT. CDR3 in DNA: TGTGCCAGCAGTGATAAAGCGGGGTCCGGCGATGAGCAGTTCTTC. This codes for CASSDKAGSGDEQFF.

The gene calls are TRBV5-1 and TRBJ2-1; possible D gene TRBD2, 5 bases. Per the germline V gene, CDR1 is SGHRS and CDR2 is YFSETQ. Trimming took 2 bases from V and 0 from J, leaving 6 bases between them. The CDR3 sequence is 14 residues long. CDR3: CASSFRDSYNEQFF. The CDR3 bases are TGCGCCAGCAGCTTTCGGGACTCCTACAATGAGCAGTTCTTC.

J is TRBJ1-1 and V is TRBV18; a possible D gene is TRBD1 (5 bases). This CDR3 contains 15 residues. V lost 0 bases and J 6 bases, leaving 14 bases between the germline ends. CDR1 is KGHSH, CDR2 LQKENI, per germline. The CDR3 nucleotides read TGTGCCAGCTCACCACCGACCGGGGGGAAAGCTGAAGCTTTCTTT. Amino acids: CASSPPTGGKAEAFF.

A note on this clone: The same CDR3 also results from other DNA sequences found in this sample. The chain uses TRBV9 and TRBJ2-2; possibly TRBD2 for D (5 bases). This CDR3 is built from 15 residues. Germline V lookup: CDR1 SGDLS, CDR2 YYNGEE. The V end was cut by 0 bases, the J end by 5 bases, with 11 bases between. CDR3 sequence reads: CASSVGGVGTGELFF. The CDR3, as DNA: TGTGCCAGCAGCGTAGGGGGAGTAGGAACCGGGGAGCTGTTTTTT. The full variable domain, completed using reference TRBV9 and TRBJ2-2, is DSGVTQTPKHLITATGQRVTLRCSPRSGDLSVYWYQQSLDQGLQFLIQYYNGEERAKGNILERFSAQQFPDLHSELNLSSLELGDSALYFCASSVGGVGTGELFFGEGSRLTVL.